This T cell receptor (beta chain) comes out of a study of CD8 T cells in ankylosing spondylitis. Each CDR3 protein is one row after TCRdb ran MiXCR on the 5' RACE reads. The profile covers roughly 220,000 distinct CDR3 sequences, with about 16% appearing a single time and more than 40% taken by the ten largest. On this clonotype: Its antigen is as yet unknown.

Study observations and caveats: It appeared that ankylosing spondylitis blood was characterized by a TCR beta motif of about 8 highly homologous variants. CD8+ cells made up the disease-linked clones, which were relatively rare in peripheral blood. Significantly higher representation of disease-linked clones was reported for matched ankylosing spondylitis synovial fluid.

Trimming removed 4 bases from V and 4 bases from J; junction bases left unmatched: 6. The CDR3 has 15 residues. Germline V CDR1 and CDR2: SEHNR, FQNEAQ (reference sequence). The receptor comes from a male donor with ankylosing spondylitis. Sequencing was performed on blood, either unsorted or a sorted T cell fraction (not recorded which). The chain uses TRBV7-9 and TRBJ2-3; 9 bases map to TRBD2. CDR3 DNA: TGTGCCAGCAGCTCCCCTAGCGGGGTCCCAGATACGCAGTATTTT. It specifies CASSSPSGVPDTQYF.